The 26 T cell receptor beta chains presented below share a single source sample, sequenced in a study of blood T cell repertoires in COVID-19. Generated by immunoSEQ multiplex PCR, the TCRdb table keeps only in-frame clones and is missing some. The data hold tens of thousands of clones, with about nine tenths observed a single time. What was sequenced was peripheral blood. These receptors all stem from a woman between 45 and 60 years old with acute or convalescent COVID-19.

Written as DNA, the CDR3 is TGTGCCAGCACCTTAAGCGGACAGGCGGACACTGAAGCTTTCTTT. Translating gives CASTLSGQADTEAFF. The chain employs TRBV3-1 (or the pseudogene TRBV3-2) and TRBJ1-1, with 7 bases aligning to TRBD1. The CDR3 extends over 15 amino acids. J gave up 3 bases and V 7 bases, and 11 bases lay outside the gene matches. The germline CDR1 and CDR2 sequences are LGHDT and YNNKEL (reference sequence).

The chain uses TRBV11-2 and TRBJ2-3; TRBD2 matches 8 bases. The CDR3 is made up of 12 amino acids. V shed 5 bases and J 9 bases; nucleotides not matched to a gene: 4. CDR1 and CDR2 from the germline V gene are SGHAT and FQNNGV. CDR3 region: CASSASGWTQYF. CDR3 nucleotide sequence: TGTGCCAGCAGCGCTAGCGGGTGGACGCAGTATTTT.

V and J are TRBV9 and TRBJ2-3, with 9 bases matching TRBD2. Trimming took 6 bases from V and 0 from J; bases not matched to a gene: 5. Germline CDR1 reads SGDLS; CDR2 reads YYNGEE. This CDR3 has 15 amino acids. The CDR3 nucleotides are TGTGCCAGCACCCCCACTAGCGGGAGCACAGATACGCAGTATTTT. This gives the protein CASTPTSGSTDTQYF.

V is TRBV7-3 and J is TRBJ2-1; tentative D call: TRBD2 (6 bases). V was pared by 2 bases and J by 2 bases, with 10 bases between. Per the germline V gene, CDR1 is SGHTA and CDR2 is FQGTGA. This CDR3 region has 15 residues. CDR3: CASSLSGSPYNEQFF. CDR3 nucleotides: TGTGCCAGCAGCTTATCCGGGAGCCCCTACAATGAGCAGTTCTTC. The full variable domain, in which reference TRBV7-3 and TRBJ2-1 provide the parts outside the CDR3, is GAGVSQTPSNKVTEKGKYVELRCDPISGHTALYWYRQSLGQGPEFLIYFQGTGAADDSGLPNDRFFAVRPEGSVSTLKIQRTERGDSAVYLCASSLSGSPYNEQFFGPGTRLTVL.

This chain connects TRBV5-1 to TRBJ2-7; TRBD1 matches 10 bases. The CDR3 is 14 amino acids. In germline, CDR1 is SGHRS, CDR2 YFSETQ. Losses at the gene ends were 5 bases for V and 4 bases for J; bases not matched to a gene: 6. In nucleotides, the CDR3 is TGCGCCAGCAGTTCCGGGACAGGGGCGTACGAGCAGTACTTC. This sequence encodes CASSSGTGAYEQYF.

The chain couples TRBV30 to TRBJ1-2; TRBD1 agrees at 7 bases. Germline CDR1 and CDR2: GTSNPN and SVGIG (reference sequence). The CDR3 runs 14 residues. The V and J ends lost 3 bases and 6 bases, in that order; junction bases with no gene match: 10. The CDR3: CAWRRQGGVNGYTF. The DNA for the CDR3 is TGTGCCTGGAGAAGACAGGGCGGTGTAAATGGCTACACCTTC.

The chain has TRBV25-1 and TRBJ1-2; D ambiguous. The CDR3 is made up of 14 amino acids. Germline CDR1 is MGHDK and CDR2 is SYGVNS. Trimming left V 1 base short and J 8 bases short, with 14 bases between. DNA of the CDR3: TGTGCCAGCAGTGAATCGGGTCGGCTTGTGGGCTACACCTTC. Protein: CASSESGRLVGYTF.

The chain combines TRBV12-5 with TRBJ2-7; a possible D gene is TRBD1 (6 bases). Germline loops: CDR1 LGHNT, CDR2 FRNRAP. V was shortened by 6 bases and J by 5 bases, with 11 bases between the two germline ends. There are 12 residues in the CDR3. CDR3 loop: CASGYGTNEQYF. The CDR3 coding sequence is TGTGCTAGTGGCTATGGGACAAACGAGCAGTACTTC.

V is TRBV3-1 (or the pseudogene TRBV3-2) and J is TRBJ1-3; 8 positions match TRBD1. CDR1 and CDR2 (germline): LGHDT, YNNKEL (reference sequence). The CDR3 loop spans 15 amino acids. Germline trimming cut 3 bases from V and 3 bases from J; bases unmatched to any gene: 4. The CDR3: CASSQSGGLGNTIYF. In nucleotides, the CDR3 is TGTGCCAGCAGCCAGTCAGGGGGCCTTGGAAACACCATATATTTT.

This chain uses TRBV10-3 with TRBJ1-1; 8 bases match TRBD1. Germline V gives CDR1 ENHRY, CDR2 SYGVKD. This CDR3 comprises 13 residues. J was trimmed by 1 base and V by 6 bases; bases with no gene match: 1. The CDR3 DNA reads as TGTGCCATCAGGACAGGGGAGAACACTGAAGCTTTCTTT. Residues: CAIRTGENTEAFF.

CDR3 sequence reads: CATSEASGTYNEQFF. CDR3 nucleotides: TGTGCCACCAGTGAGGCTAGCGGGACCTACAATGAGCAGTTCTTC. The chain joins TRBV24-1 to TRBJ2-1; 9 nucleotides agree with TRBD2. CDR1 and CDR2 (germline): KGHDR, SFDVKD. This CDR3 contains 15 residues. J lost 2 bases, V lost 4 bases, and 2 bases had no gene match.

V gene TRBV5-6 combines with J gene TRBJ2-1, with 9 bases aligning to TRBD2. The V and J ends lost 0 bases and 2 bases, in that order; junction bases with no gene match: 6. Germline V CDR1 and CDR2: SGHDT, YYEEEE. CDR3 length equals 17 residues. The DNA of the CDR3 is TGTGCCAGCAGCTTGGAGGTTGGCGGGAGGGCCTACAATGAGCAGTTCTTC. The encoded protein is CASSLEVGGRAYNEQFF.

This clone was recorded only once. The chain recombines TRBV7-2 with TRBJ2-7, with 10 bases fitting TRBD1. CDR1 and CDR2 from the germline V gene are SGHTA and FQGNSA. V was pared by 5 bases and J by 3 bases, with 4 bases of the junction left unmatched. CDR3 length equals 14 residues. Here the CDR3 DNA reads TGTGCCAGCAGCCCTAGGACAGGGGGCTACGAGCAGTACTTC. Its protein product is CASSPRTGGYEQYF.

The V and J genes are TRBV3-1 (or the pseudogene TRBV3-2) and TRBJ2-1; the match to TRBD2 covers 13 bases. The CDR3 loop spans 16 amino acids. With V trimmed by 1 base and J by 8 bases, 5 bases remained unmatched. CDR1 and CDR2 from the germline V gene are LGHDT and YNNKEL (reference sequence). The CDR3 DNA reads TGTGCCAGCAGCCAAGGGACTAGCGGGAGTAGGTATGAGCAGTTCTTC. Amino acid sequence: CASSQGTSGSRYEQFF.

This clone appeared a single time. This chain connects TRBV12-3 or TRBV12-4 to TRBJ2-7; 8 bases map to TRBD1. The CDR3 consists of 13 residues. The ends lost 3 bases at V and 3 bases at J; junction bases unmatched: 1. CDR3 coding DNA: TGTGCCAGCAGTTTTGGACAGGGCTACGAGCAGTACTTC. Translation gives CASSFGQGYEQYF.

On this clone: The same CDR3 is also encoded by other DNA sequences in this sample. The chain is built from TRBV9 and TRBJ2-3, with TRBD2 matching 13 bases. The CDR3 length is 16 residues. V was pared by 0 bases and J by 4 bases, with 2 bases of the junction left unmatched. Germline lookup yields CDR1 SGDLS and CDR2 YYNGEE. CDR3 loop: CASSVGLAGGPDTQYF. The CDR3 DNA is TGTGCCAGCAGCGTAGGACTAGCGGGAGGACCAGATACGCAGTATTTT.

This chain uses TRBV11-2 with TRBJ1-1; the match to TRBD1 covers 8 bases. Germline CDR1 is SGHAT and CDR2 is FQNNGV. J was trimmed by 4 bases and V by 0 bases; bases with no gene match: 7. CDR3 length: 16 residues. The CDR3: CASSLDRFQGATEAFF. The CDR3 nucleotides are TGTGCCAGCAGCTTAGATCGGTTTCAGGGGGCCACTGAAGCTTTCTTT.

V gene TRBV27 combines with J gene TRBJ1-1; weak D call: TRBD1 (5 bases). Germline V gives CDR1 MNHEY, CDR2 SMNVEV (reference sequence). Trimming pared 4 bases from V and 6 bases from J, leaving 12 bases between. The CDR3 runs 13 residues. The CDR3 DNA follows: TGTGCCAGCAGTTCCTACGACAGTTCTGAAGCTTTCTTT. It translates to CASSSYDSSEAFF.

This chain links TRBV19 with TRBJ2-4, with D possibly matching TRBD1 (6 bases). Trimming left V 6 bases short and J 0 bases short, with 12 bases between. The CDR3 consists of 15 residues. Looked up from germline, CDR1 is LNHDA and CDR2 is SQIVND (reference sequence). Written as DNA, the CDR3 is TGTGCCAGTAGCCAGACAGGACTAGCCAAAAACATTCAGTACTTC. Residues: CASSQTGLAKNIQYF.

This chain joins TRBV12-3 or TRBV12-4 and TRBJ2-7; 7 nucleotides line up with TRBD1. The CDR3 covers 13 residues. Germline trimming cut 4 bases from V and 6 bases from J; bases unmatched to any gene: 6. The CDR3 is CASSSHRGGEQYF. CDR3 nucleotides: TGTGCCAGCAGTTCCCACAGGGGTGGCGAGCAGTACTTC.

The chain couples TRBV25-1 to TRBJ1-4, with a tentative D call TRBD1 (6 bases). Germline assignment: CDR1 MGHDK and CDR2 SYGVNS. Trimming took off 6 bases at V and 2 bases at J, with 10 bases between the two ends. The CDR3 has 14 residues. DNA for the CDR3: TGTGCCAGCAGCCGACAGGCCACTAATGAAAAACTGTTTTTT. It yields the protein CASSRQATNEKLFF.

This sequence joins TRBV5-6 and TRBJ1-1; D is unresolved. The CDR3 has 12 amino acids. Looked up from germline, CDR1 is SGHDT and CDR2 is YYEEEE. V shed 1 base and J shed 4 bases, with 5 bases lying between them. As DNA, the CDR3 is TGTGCCAGCAGCTTGTACAGCACTGAAGCTTTCTTT. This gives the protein CASSLYSTEAFF.

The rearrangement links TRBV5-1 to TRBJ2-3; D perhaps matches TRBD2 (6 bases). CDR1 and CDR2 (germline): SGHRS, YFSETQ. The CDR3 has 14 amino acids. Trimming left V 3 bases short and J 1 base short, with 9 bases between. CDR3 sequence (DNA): TGCGCCAGCAGCTGGGGGGAACGCACAGATACGCAGTATTTT. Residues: CASSWGERTDTQYF.

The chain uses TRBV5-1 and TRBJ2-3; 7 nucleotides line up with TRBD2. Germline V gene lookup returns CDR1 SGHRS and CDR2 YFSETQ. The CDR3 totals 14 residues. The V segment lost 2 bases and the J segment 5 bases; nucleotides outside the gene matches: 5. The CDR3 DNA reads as TGCGCCAGCAGCTTAGCGGGATGGGGAGATACGCAGTATTTT. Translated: CASSLAGWGDTQYF. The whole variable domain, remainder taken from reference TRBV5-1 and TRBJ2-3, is KAGVTQTPRYLIKTRGQQVTLSCSPISGHRSVSWYQQTPGQGLQFLFEYFSETQRNKGNFPGRFSGRQFSNSRSEMNVSTLELGDSALYLCASSLAGWGDTQYFGPGTRLTVL.

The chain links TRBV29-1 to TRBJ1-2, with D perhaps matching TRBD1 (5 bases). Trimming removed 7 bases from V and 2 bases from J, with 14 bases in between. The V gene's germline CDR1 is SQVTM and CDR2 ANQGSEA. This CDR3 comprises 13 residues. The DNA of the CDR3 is TGCAGCGCCAGGAGGGACTCAAACTATGGCTACACCTTC. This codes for CSARRDSNYGYTF.

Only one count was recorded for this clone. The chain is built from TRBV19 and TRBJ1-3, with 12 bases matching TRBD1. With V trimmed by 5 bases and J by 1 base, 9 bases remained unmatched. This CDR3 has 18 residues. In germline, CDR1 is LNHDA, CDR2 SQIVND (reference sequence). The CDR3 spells CASSLSGTGGTSGNTIYF. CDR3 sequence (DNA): TGTGCCAGTAGTCTATCCGGGACAGGGGGCACATCTGGAAACACCATATATTTT. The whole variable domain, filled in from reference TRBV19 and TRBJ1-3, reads DGGITQSPKYLFRKEGQNVTLSCEQNLNHDAMYWYRQDPGQGLRLIYYSQIVNDFQKGDIAEGYSVSREKKESFPLTVTSAQKNPTAFYLCASSLSGTGGTSGNTIYFGEGSWLTVV.